This T cell receptor beta chain was sequenced during a study of T cell responses to AZD1222 COVID-19 vaccine (dated by TCRdb to the early 2020s). Study-level background: TCR sequencing was performed for some 250 trial participants, of whom around 200 were given two doses of AZD1222 and some 26 were given two doses of MenACWY control vaccine. Enrollment into the trials was organized by age into subgroups of 18-55, 56-69 and 70-plus years, and those subgroups contained roughly 150, 30 and 60 TCR-sequenced participants, respectively.

Concerning this clone: Its binding antigen is unknown. No much larger clonotype is one base removed from it; base qualities were not supplied.

Study-level results and caveats: Nearly half of unique spike-specific TCRs reportedly recognized epitopes outside regions mutated in the B.1.351 and B.1.1.7 variants. The vaccine-associated CD4 TCRs covered the entire spike protein, and the dominant responses fell in regions 160-218 and 743-854. Participants were mostly white British and included more females than males, and it was suggested by the authors that clonal diversity may have been underestimated. The 56-69-year group was small, and its depth increase did not reach significance, likely because of low power. Conclusions about previously exposed vaccinees were limited because only a handful of AZD1222 recipients were SARS-CoV-2 seropositive at baseline. After two AZD1222 doses, spike-specific TCR breadth and depth were significantly higher than at day 0 and than in MenACWY recipients. Because no samples from the day 14 peak response were available, repertoires could be characterized only after the peak T cell response.

The CDR3 regions of human TCRbeta chains were analyzed by immunosequencing. In the authors' own workflow: Repertoire TCRs were checked for matches against a reference library of SARS-CoV-2-specific TCRs that had been generated using the MIRA antigen-specificity platform. Breadth meant the fraction of unique TCRs that were SARS-CoV-2-associated, whereas depth meant the fraction of total T cells that were SARS-CoV-2-associated. Using the MIRA data, every spike-specific TCR was mapped to the spike region that the TCR reacted to and assigned to either a CD4 or a CD8 class. Log10-transformed breadth and depth values were compared by one-way ANOVA with Sidak's multiple comparisons tests. This is the immuneACCESS table as TCRdb keeps it, with only in-frame sequences that have V and J called. A part of the clones is gone; compared with another copy, unresolved V genes explain less than half, and the rest is unexplained. V and J calls plus clone size are reproduced from that table; the DNA served to infer D and trimming. The sample records over 110,000 clones, almost 90% of which are singletons. Approximately 1.6% of the sample is in the top ten clones.

What this sample's time point label stands for: about 28 days (+/-7) after the second vaccine dose. AZD1222 recipients with second doses at about 4 weeks or about 12 weeks were pooled, because spike-specific TCR depth and breadth did not differ between schedules. Vaccinee samples came from UK trials COV001 and COV002, including a single-blind randomized controlled phase 2/3 trial of AZD1222 (ChAdOx1 nCoV-19) in healthy adults. For TCRbeta chain sequencing, PBMC samples were collected from trial participants at day 0 and at day 28 after the second dose. At the junction V is shortened by 5 bases and J by 3 bases; bases outside the gene matches: 11. Measured from the cysteine to the phenylalanine, the CDR3 is 17 residues long. The retained sequence is limited to the CDR3, 51 bases, with the frame set at the first base. CDR1 and CDR2 were assigned from the germline V gene (reference sequence) as SEHNR and FQNEAQ.

Recombination linked TRBV7-9 to TRBJ2-1; 9 of the junction bases match TRBD2. This sequence was found in an adult who received the AZD1222 COVID-19 vaccine. This material consisted of peripheral blood, taken 28 days after the second AZD1222 dose. The sequenced DNA is TGTGCCAGCAGCCAAGGAGGGTCTAGCGGGATCTACAATGAGCAGTTCTTC. Translated, it reads CASSQGGSSGIYNEQFF.